The TCR beta chain under discussion was sequenced for a study of CXCR3-negative and CXCR3-positive naive CD8 T cells. General study findings and limits: CXCR3-negative naive cells had less hydrophobic TRB CDR3s than did CXCR3-positive naive cells.

Carrying UMI labels, the TRB cDNA libraries were prepared through 5' RACE. TCRdb re-called the 5' RACE reads and shows each CDR3 protein once, DNA omitted. The record lists 80,000 to 100,000 distinct CDR3 sequences, of which the ten most abundant hold roughly 0.8%. A remark on this clonotype: Its antigen is currently unknown.

This CDR3 region has 16 residues. Germline V gives CDR1 DFQATT, CDR2 SNEGSKA (reference sequence). The sequencing sample was made of naive CXCR3+ CD8+ T cells from blood. The subset was: CD45RO-CCR7+CD27+CD95- naive CD8+ T cells expressing CXCR3 (TNR3+). The chain couples TRBV20-1 to TRBJ2-5; TCRdb indicates TRBD1, and absent DNA this call remains unverified. The receptor was isolated from a human donor in good health. Some clones in this sample may be carry-over from other donors' samples. The CDR3 loop reads CSARSLSPTGKETQYF.